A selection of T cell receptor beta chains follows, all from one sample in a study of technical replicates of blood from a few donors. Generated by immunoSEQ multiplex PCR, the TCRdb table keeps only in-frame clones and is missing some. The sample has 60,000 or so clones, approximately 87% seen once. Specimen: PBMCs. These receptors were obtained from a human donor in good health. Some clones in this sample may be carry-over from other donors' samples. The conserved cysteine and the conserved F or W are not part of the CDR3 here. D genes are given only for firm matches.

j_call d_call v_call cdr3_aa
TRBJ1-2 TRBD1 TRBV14 ASSRFRRGHNYGYT
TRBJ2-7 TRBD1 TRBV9 ASSLGTGIYEQY
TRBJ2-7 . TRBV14 ASSPRAGDYEQY
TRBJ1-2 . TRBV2 ASSTGSIGYT
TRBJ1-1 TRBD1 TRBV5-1 ASSLTGVFDTEAF
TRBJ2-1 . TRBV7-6 ASTPPDRTFDNEQF
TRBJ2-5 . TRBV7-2 ASSPPRSGLETQY
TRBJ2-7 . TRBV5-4 ASSFRASGIYEQY
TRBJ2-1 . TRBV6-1 ASSEGRGGLF
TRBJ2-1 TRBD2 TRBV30 AWSVSRVAGVL
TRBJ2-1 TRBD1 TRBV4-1 ASSLAGTGGVFNEQF
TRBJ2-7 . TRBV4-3 ASSQDRGPYEQY
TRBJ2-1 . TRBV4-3 ASSQFSHGGNEQF
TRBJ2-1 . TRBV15 ATSRQYNEQF
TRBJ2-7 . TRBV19 ASSVAGNSYEQY
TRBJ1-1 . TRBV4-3 ASSPQVPNTEAF
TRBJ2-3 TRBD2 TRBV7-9 ASSLGQRGSTDTQY
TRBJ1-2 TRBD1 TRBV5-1 ASSLVDRDNGYT
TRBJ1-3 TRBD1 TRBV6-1 ASSEALEGASGNTIY
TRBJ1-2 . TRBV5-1 ASRAGRNGGYT
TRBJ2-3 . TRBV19 ASSPLGSVDTQY
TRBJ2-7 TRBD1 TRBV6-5 ASSPGTGIYEQY
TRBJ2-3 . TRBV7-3 ASSLRGGFTDTQY
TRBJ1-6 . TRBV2 ASRAYIGSYYN
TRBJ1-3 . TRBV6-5 ASSESSGNTIY
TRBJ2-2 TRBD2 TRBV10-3 AISDAGGSTGELF
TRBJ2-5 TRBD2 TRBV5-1 ASTMGLAGDVYQETQY
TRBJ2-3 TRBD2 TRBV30 AWTGGTDTQY
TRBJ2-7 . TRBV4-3 ASSQDGASTYEQY
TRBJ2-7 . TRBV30 AWSVTRTQRYEQY
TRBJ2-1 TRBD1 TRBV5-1 ASSLVGTVYNEQF
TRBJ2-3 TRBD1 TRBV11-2 ASSPRAGGNLRTDTQY
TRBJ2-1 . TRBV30 AWSAQGSYNEQF
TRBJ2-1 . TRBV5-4 ASSPGSRASVGEQF
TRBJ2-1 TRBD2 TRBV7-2 ASSSVGLANNEQF
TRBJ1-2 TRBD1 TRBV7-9 ASSRDRG
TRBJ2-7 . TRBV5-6 ASLPRGGYEQY
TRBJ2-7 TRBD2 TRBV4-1 ASSRWGGESSYEQY
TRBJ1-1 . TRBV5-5 ASSIGQNTEAF
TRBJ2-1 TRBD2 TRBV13 ASSTGTSGATYNEQF
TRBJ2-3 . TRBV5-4 ASSYLDTQY
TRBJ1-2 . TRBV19 ASRRREGRAPYGYT